This TCR beta chain was observed in a study of human T cells and chemical hapten exposure. This CDR3 contains 15 residues. Germline V gives CDR1 SNHLY, CDR2 FYNNEI. V lost 7 bases to trimming and J lost 5 bases; unmatched junction nucleotides: 13. Authors' processing steps: Counting gave a median of roughly 100,000 TCRs per sample, with values ranging from 23,224 to 690,600. MiXCR, applied by TCRdb to the RACE reads, yields one record per CDR3 protein. The V and J calls and clone size come from TCRdb's table, not from the authors' own analysis. The sample has 380,000 or so distinct CDR3 sequences; around 5% are singletons. Time point meaning: pre-sensitization, week 0. Treatment denoted: therapeutic diphenylcyclopropenone sensitization with weekly scalp DPC.

The sequenced sample was whole blood, obtained in connection with sensitization to the hapten diphenylcyclopropenone (DPC). The TCR was taken from a woman younger than 35 with alopecia areata. Some clones in this sample may be carry-over from other donors' samples. V usage is TRBV2 and J usage is TRBJ1-1, with TRBD1 matching 7 bases. The DNA of the CDR3 is TGTGCCAGCAACCCCCGGACAGGAGAGGGTACTGAAGCTTTCTTT. Its protein product is CASNPRTGEGTEAFF. The complete variable domain, with remaining parts taken from reference TRBV2 and TRBJ1-1, reads EPEVTQTPSHQVTQMGQEVILRCVPISNHLYFYWYRQILGQKVEFLVSFYNNEISEKSEIFDDQFSVERPDGSNFTLKIRSTKLEDSAMYFCASNPRTGEGTEAFFGQGTRLTVV.